The clone carrying this T cell receptor beta chain appeared a single time. TRB was amplified from about 250-500 ng of blood genomic DNA. Multiplex PCR with BIOMED2 TRB-A/B primer pools amplified TRB rearrangements. Each CDR3 protein is one row after TCRdb ran MiXCR on the multiplex PCR reads. The table records about 11,000 distinct CDR3 sequences, 33% of them present only once. This specimen comes from a study of T and B cells in COVID-19 patients. The CDR3 spans 16 residues. Germline assignment: CDR1 DFQATT and CDR2 SNEGSKA (reference sequence). Trimming left V 1 base short and J 3 bases short, with 16 bases between.

The receptor was isolated from a human donor with active COVID-19. The chain employs TRBV20-1 and TRBJ2-1, with D tentatively TRBD2 (6 bases). Sequencing was done on a sample of blood. CDR3 coding DNA: TGCAGTGCTAGAGCCCTAGTATCCGGGAGCTACAATGAGCAGTTCTTC. Its translation is CSARALVSGSYNEQFF.